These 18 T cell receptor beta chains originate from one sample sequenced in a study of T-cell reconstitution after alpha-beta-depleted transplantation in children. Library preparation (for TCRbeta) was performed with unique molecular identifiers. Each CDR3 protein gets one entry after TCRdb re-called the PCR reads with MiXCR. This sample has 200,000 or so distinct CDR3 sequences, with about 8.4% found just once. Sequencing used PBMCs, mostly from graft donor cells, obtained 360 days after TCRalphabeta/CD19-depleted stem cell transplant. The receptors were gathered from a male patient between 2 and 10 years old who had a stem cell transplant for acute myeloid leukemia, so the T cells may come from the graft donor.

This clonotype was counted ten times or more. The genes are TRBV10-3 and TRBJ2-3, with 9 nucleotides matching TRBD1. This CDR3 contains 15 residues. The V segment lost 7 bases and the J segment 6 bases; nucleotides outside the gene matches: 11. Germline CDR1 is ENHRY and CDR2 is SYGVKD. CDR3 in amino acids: CAIKPGQGGSDTQYF. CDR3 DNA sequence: TGTGCCATCAAACCGGGACAGGGAGGTTCCGATACGCAGTATTTT.

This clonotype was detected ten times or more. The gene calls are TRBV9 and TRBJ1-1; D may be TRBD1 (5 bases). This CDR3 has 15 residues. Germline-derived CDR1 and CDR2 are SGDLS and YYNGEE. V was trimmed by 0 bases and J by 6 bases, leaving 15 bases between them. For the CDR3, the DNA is TGTGCCAGCAGCGTAGAAGCCCAATTAGGGGCTGAAGCTTTCTTT. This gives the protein CASSVEAQLGAEAFF.

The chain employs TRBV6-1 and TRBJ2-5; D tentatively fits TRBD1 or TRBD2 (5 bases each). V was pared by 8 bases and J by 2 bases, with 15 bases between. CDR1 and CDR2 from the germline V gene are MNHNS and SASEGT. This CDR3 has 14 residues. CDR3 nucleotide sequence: TGTGCCAGCTCCATGGGGACCAAGCAAGAGACCCAGTACTTC. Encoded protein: CASSMGTKQETQYF.

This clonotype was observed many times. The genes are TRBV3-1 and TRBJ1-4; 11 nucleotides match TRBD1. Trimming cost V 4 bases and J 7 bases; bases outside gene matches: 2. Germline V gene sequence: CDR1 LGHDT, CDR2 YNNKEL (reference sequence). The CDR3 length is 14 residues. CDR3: CASSLGQGAEKLFF. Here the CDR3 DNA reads TGTGCCAGCAGCCTAGGACAGGGGGCTGAAAAACTGTTTTTT. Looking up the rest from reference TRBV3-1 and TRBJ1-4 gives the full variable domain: DTAVSQTPKYLVTQMGNDKSIKCEQNLGHDTMYWYKQDSKKFLKIMFSYNNKELIINETVPNRFSPKSPDKAHLNLHINSLELGDSAVYFCASSLGQGAEKLFFGSGTQLSVL.

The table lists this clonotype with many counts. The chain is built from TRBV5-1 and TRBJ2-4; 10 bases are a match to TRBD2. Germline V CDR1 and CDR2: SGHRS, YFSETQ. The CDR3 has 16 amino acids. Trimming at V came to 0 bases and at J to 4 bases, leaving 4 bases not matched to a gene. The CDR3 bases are TGCGCCAGCAGCTTGGCCGGACTAGCGGTAAAAAACATTCAGTACTTC. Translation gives CASSLAGLAVKNIQYF.

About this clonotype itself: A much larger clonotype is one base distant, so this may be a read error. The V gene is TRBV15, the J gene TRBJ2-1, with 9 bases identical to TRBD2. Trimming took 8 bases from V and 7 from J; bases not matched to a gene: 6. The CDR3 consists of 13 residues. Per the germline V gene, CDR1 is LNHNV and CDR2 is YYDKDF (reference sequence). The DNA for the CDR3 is TGTGCCACCGCCCAGCGGGAGGAGAATGAGCAGTTCTTC. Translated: CATAQREENEQFF.

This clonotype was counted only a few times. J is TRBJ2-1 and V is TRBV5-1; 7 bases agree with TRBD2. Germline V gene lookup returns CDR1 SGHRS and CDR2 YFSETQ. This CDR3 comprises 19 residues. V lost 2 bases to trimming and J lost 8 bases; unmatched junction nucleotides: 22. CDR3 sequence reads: CASSFRGARASGTGDEQFF. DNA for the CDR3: TGCGCCAGCAGCTTTAGGGGTGCTCGCGCGAGCGGGACCGGGGATGAGCAGTTCTTC.

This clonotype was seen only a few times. CDR3 protein: CASSLAENTIYF. The CDR3 DNA follows: TGTGCCAGCAGCTTGGCGGAGAACACCATATATTTT. This chain joins TRBV5-5 and TRBJ1-3; D is uncertain. V was cut by 0 bases and J by 7 bases, with 5 bases left in between. This CDR3 comprises 12 residues. CDR1 SGHKS and CDR2 YYEKEE come from the germline V gene (reference sequence).

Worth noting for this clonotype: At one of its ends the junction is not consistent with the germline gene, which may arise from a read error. The CDR3 DNA reads TGTGCCAGCAACGTAGGTCTAGCGGCGCTTGGCACAGATACGCAGTATTTT. Translation: CASNVGLAALGTDTQYF. This chain uses TRBV9 with TRBJ2-3; TRBD2 aligns across 7 bases. In germline, CDR1 is SGDLS, CDR2 YYNGEE. The CDR3 sequence is 17 residues long.

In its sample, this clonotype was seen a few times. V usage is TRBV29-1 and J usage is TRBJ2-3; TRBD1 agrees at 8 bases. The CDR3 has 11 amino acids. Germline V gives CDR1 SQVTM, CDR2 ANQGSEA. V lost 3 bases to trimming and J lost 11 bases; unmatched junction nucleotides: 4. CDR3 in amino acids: CSVEDRARQYF. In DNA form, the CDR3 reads TGCAGCGTTGAGGACAGGGCGAGGCAGTATTTT.

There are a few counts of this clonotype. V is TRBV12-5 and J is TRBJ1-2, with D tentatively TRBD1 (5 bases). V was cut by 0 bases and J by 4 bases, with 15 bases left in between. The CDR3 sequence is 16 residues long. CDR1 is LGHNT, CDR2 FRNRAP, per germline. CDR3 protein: CASGLVLGRDAYGYTF. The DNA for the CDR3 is TGTGCTAGTGGTTTGGTACTCGGCAGGGACGCCTATGGCTACACCTTC.

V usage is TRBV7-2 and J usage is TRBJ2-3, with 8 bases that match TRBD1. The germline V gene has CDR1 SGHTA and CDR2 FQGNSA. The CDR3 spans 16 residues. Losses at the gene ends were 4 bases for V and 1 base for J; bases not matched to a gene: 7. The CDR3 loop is CASSSPQGAGTDTQYF. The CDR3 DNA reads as TGTGCCAGCAGCTCGCCCCAGGGGGCGGGCACAGATACGCAGTATTTT.

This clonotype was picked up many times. The CDR3 here is CASRNGYQETQYF. The DNA for the CDR3 is TGTGCCAGCCGTAACGGTTACCAAGAGACCCAGTACTTC. The chain is built from TRBV6-5 and TRBJ2-5; D is unclear. CDR1 MNHEY and CDR2 SVGAGI come from the germline V gene. V was shortened by 8 bases and J by 0 bases, with 10 bases between the two germline ends. CDR3 length: 13 amino acids.

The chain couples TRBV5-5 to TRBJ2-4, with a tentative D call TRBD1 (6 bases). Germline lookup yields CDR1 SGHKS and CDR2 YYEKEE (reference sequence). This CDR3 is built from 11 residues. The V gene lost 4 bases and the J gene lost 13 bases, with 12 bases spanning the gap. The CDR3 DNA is TGTGCCAGCAGCGTACAGGGTCTACAGTACTTC. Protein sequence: CASSVQGLQYF.

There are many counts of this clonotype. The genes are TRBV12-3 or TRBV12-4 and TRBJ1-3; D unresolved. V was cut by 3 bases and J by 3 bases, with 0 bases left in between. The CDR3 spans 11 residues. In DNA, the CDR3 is TGTGCCAGCAGTTTTGGAAACACCATATATTTT. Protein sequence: CASSFGNTIYF.

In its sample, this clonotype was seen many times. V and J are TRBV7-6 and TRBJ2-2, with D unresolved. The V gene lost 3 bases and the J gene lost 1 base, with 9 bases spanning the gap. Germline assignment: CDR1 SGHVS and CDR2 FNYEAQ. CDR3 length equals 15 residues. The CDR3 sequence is CASSLVLKNTGELFF. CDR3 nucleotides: TGTGCCAGCAGCTTGGTCCTCAAGAACACCGGGGAGCTGTTTTTT.

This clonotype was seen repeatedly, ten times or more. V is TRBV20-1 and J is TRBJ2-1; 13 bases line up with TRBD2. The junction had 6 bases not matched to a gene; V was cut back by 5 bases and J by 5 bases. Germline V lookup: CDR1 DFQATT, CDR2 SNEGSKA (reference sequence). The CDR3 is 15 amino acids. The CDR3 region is CSAPFGLAGDNEQFF. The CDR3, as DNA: TGCAGTGCTCCCTTCGGACTAGCGGGGGACAATGAGCAGTTCTTC.

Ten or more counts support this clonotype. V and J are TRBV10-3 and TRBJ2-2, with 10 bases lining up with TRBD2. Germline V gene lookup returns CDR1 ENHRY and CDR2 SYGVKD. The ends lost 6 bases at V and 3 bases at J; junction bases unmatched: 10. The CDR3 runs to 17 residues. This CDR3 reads CAIRTTSGTSDTGELFF. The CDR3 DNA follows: TGTGCCATCAGAACCACTAGCGGGACCTCCGACACCGGGGAGCTGTTTTTT.